This TCR beta chain was captured by sequencing in a study of CD8 T cells in acute hepatitis C reinfection. CDR3 length: 13 amino acids. Between the trimmed V and J ends, which lost 5 bases and 1 base, there was a span of 8 bases. The germline CDR1 and CDR2 sequences are MNHEY and SMNVEV (reference sequence). Specified time point: naive CD8 control sorted from an acute-time-point sample. Details on this clone: Its antigen remains unknown.

General observations from the study: Preferential TRBV04 and TRBV06 usage appeared in all groups and was not explained by the naive pool.

Assay used: immunoSEQ multiplex PCR; TCRdb lists only in-frame clones, some missing. The repertoire consists of 30,000 to 45,000 clones, with 70% to 90% occurring once and the leading ten covering around 9.9%. Sequenced input: naive CD8+ T cells from PBMCs. The origin of this receptor is a woman in her late teens or twenties who spontaneously cleared hepatitis C infection. V and J are TRBV27 and TRBJ1-1; unclear D gene. In nucleotides, the CDR3 is TGTGCCAGCAGTCCCCGGCCGAACACTGAAGCTTTCTTT. Residues: CASSPRPNTEAFF.